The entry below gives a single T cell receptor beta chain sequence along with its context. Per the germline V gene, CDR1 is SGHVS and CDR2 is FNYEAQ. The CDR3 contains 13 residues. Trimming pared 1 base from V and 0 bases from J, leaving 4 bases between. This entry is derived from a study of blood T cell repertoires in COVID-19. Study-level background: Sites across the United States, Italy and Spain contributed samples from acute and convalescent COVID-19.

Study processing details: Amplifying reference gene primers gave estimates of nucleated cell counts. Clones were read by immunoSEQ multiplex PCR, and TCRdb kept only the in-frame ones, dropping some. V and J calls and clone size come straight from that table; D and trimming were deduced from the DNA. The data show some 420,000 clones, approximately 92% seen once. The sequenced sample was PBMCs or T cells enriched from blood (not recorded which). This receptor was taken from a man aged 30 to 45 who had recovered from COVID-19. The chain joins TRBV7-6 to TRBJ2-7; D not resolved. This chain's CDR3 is CASSLDSSYEQYF. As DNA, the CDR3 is TGTGCCAGCAGCTTAGACAGCTCCTACGAGCAGTACTTC.